This T cell receptor beta chain was sequenced for a study of cytotoxic CD8 clonotypes in ibrutinib-treated CLL. On the study more broadly: There were, on average, approximately 250,000 productive templates and over 80,000 productive rearrangements per sample. Whole-study results and caveats: For progressing versus sustained-remission patients, sampling times were not the same. Private clonotypes, not public ones, expanded at ibrutinib response.

Germline CDR1 and CDR2: LNHDA and SQIVND (reference sequence). V was cut by 7 bases and J by 3 bases, with 15 bases left in between. The CDR3 is 14 residues long. Regarding this clone: Its antigen is unidentified.

Produced via immunoSEQ multiplex PCR; TCRdb's table is partial and in-frame only. The repertoire includes 200,000 to 250,000 clones, 60% to 80% of them detected once, and more than 9.5% sits in the top ten. The clonotype originates from a human donor with chronic lymphocytic leukemia. Sequencing used PBMCs, obtained after 12 months of ibrutinib treatment. The chain has TRBV19 and TRBJ1-1; unclear D gene. In nucleotides, the CDR3 is TGTGCCAGTAAAACTCGAGGGCAGTACACTGAAGCTTTCTTT. This sequence encodes CASKTRGQYTEAFF.